The sequence of this T cell receptor beta chain was determined in a study of OX40 agonist ivuxolimab in advanced cancers. For the wider study: The costimulatory receptor OX40 (CD134) was targeted by ivuxolimab, a fully human IgG2 agonistic monoclonal antibody. Patients were allowed to have had prior anti-PD-1, anti-PD-L1 or anti-CTLA-4 therapy, and around 41% of the dose-escalation patients had previously received checkpoint inhibitors. Peripheral TCRbeta sequencing was intended to test whether TCR sequence diversity was altered and clonal T-cell expansion was caused by ivuxolimab. The monotherapy dose-escalation portion (N ≈ 52 patients) of the phase I ivuxolimab trial is reported in the paper. A male proportion of 82.7% and a mean age of approximately 62 years, ranging from about 23 to 90, were recorded for the dose-escalation cohort. Partial responses were achieved by three dose-escalation patients, of whom one had hepatocellular carcinoma and two had cutaneous melanoma. Intravenous ivuxolimab was administered to patients every 2 weeks at six dose levels: 0.01, 0.1, 0.3, 1.5, 3 and 10 mg/kg. Of the roughly 53 patients in dose escalation, around 19 had hepatocellular carcinoma, some 15 had melanoma, 9 had renal cell carcinoma and 9 had head and neck cancer. Study-wide findings and limitations: After ivuxolimab, expanded clones were on average more numerous among CD8+ T cells than among CD4+ T cells. Clonal expansion of both CD4+ and CD8+ blood T cells was observed from baseline to week 6 at doses 0.1 to 3.0 mg/kg. In the 0.1-3.0 mg/kg groups, partial responders were among the patients with the lowest normalized peripheral clonal expansion, particularly in CD8+ T cells. The antigen specificity of the clonally expanded peripheral T cells was not determined. Low levels of normalized T-cell clonal expansion were also seen in some patients who did not respond.

Genomic DNA was isolated from the sorted cells so that the TCRbeta CDR3 region could be sequenced. The immunoSEQ Assay was used for sequencing of TCRbeta CDR3 regions. In its TCRdb copy, this immuneACCESS table keeps in-frame sequences only and misses some clones. Where compared with another copy, unresolved V genes explain less than half of these, and the others have no known cause. This sample is represented by about 77,000 clones; roughly 84% of them were singletons. Of the sample, 6.2% falls within the top ten clones. The trial excluded patients who had a history of autoimmune disease or were on systemic immunosuppression. Peripheral blood for TCR sequencing was collected from all dose cohorts at baseline, on cycle 4 day 1, and on cycle 7 day 1. The samples were taken from a phase I, first-in-human, multicenter, open-label dose-escalation trial of ivuxolimab. Adults with locally advanced or metastatic head and neck squamous cell, hepatocellular, melanoma or renal cell carcinoma were enrolled in the trial. CD4+ and CD8+ T cells were sorted separately from peripheral blood before TCR sequencing.

There are 15 amino acids in the CDR3, from cysteine to phenylalanine inclusive. Just the 45-base CDR3 DNA is kept, in frame starting at base 1. From the germline V gene, CDR1 is SGHDT and CDR2 is YYEEEE. V gives up 0 bases and J gives up 1 base, and the segment between their germline ends measures 10 bases. This clone was seen a handful of times. No cognate antigen has been identified for it. Per-base quality was not reported, and no clone a single base away is much larger than it. The sequence joins TRBV5-6 to TRBJ1-2; D gene: possibly TRBD1, on 5 matching bases. The source material was CD4+ or CD8+ T cells sorted from blood, sampled in a trial of the OX40 agonist ivuxolimab. The source is an adult with an advanced solid tumor such as melanoma, head and neck, liver or kidney cancer. The nucleotide sequence is TGTGCCAGCAGCTTGGAAGACAGTTATAACTATGGCTACACCTTC. It encodes CASSLEDSYNYGYTF.